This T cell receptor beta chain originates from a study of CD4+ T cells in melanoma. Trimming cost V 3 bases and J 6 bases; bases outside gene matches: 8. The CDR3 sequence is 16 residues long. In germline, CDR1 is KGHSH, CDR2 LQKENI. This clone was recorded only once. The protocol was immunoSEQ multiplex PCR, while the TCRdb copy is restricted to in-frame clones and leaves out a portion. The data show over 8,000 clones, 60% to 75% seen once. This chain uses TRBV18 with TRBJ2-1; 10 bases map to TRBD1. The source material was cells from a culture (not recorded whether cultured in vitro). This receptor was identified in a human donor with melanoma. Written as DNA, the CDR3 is TGTGCCAGCTCACCGATGGGACAGGGGCCTGGCAATGAGCAGTTCTTC. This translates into CASSPMGQGPGNEQFF.